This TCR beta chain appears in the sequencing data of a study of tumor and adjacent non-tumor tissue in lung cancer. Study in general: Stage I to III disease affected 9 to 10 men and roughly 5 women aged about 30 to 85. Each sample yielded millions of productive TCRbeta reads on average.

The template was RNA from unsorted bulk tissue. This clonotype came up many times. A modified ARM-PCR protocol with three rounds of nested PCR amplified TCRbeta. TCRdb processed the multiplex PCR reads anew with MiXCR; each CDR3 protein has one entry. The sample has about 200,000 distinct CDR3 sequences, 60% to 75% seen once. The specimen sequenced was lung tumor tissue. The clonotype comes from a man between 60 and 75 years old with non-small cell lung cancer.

CDR3 in DNA: TGTGCCAGCAGTTTACAGGGTAAAGATCAGCCCCAGCATTTT. Encoded protein: CASSLQGKDQPQHF. The rearrangement uses TRBV12-3 or TRBV12-4 and TRBJ1-5; D is perhaps TRBD1 (5 bases). V was cut by 2 bases and J by 5 bases, with 10 bases left in between. The CDR3 runs to 14 residues.